The sequence of this TCR beta chain was determined in a study of T cells in localized non-small cell lung cancer (dated by TCRdb to the early 2020s). Regarding the research as a whole: The study analyzed T cell repertoires of roughly 220 early-stage NSCLC patients, comparing tumors and uninvolved tumor-adjacent lungs. The cohort was made up of some 240 treatment-naive NSCLC patients whose localized lung tumors had been resected. Of the NSCLC patients, approximately 130 were male and approximately 99 were female, and the mean age was approximately 66 years. Findings and caveats that apply to the study as a whole: Because multi-region tumor sequencing was not done, intratumor heterogeneity could not be ruled out. Uninvolved tumor-adjacent lung showed the highest T cell clonality, higher than tumor, which suggests more focused antigenic responses in the uninvolved tumor-adjacent lung. Because the study design was exploratory, TCR variables were selected using unadjusted p-values without false-discovery rate correction. A median of approximately 62 of the top 100 tumor clones turned up in the paired uninvolved adjacent lung, and 25 to 35 of those clones also ranked among the top 100 of that same adjacent lung. Higher T cell density in blood was associated with longer overall survival, whereas higher clonality in adjacent lung was associated with shorter survival.

At diagnosis, peripheral blood, uninvolved tumor-adjacent lung and tumor were collected and were preserved as a mix of fresh-frozen and FFPE material. Blood samples were analyzed as peripheral blood mononuclear cells for TCR repertoire profiling. TCR beta CDR3 regions were sequenced from DNA using the immunoSEQ Assay. As for the original processing: To compute T cell density, TCR beta template counts were normalized to usable DNA, which was estimated by amplifying housekeeping genes. Using the preseqR package, richness was estimated by extrapolating to 120,000 templates for tissue samples and 400,000 templates for PBMC samples. Clonality was taken to be one minus Pielou's evenness. Tissue-enriched TCRs were identified through differential abundance testing performed on productive amino-acid clonotypes, with a minimum total count of 5 and an alpha of 0.1. Repertoire overlap between compartments was quantified with the Jaccard Index and Morisita Overlap Index. GLIPH grouped TCR beta CDR3s together with public tetramer-defined viral CDR3s, and a viral motif had to include at least three viral sequences and also show V-gene enrichment. Drawn from immuneACCESS, this table holds only the in-frame rearrangements with V and J called that TCRdb kept. Clones are partly lost; checked studies trace under half to an unresolved V gene and leave the rest unexplained. V, J and clone size reflect that table, while D and trimming were determined from the DNA. The sample table holds 25,000 to 35,000 clones, of which about 88% were seen once. The ten largest clones take up around 3.2% of the sample.

Concerning this clone: This receptor's antigen is unknown. No much larger clonotype is one base removed from it; base qualities were not supplied.

From its cysteine to its phenylalanine, the CDR3 spans 16 amino acids. Just the 48-base CDR3 DNA is kept, in frame starting at base 1. The germline V gene provides CDR1 SGHNT and CDR2 YENEEA. The trim is 1 base for V and 1 base for J, with a gap of 10 bases between the germline ends. This sequence was found in a female donor at least 60 years old with stage I lung adenocarcinoma. This sequence uses TRBV11-3 and TRBJ2-2, with the D segment identity uncertain. This specimen consisted of peripheral blood, obtained before any cancer treatment. In nucleotides, the sequence is TGTGCCAGCAGCTTAGGCGCTAGGCAGAACACCGGGGAGCTGTTTTTT. Its coded protein is CASSLGARQNTGELFF.